This T cell receptor beta chain was captured in a study of T cells in tuberculosis. Using immunoSEQ multiplex PCR, the repertoire was profiled, and TCRdb retains in-frame clones only, with some absent. The table includes tens of thousands of clones, nearly 95% detected once. Germline CDR1 reads SGHDT; CDR2 reads YYEEEE. The length of the CDR3 is 12 residues. The germline V and J ends were trimmed by 2 bases and 5 bases, with 4 bases remaining between them. The sequence derives from a donor aged 10 to 29 with latent tuberculosis or without tuberculosis infection. The sequencing input was PBMCs. The J gene is TRBJ2-2, the V gene TRBV5-6; D remains ambiguous. The CDR3 DNA is TGTGCCAGCAGCTTCGGGACCGGGGAGCTGTTTTTT. Its protein product is CASSFGTGELFF.